This TCR beta chain was retrieved from a study of T cell changes during pregnancy in multiple sclerosis. Germline V gene sequence: CDR1 LGHNA, CDR2 YSLEER. The CDR3 extends over 15 amino acids. V was trimmed by 0 bases and J by 9 bases, leaving 15 bases between them. The data were produced by immunoSEQ multiplex PCR, yet TCRdb's version contains in-frame clones alone and is incomplete. The table shows tens of thousands of clones, with roughly 90% occurring only once. This specimen consisted of CD4+ T cells from peripheral blood mononuclear cells, obtained before pregnancy. This receptor was identified in a female donor with multiple sclerosis, enrolled in a pregnancy study. The chain uses TRBV4-3 and TRBJ1-5; no clear D. The CDR3 DNA follows: TGCGCCAGCAGCCAAGAAGTCGTCGGTTCAGGGCCCCAGCATTTT. It codes for CASSQEVVGSGPQHF.